This TCR beta chain was recovered during a study of Graves' ophthalmopathy and Graves' hyperthyroidism. Study as a whole: Before any treatment, peripheral blood was taken at the initial diagnosis. Study-level findings and limits: Ophthalmopathy progression prediction by the model yielded a sensitivity of about 68% and a specificity of 72.22%.

As for this clonotype: Antigen unknown.

Other autoimmune disease, uncontrolled infection, pregnancy and lactation led to exclusion. Germline V gene data show CDR1 as SGHAT and CDR2 as FQNNGV. V dropped 4 bases and J dropped 2 bases, with 15 bases sitting between them. This CDR3 is 16 amino acids long. CDR3 regions of TCR beta were amplified from RNA transcripts. HTBI-primed first-round RT-PCR preceded second-round multiplex PCR. TCRdb re-analysed the multiplex PCR reads in MiXCR, keeping a single row per CDR3 protein. The sample has some 350,000 distinct CDR3 sequences, about 18% seen once. The rearrangement joins TRBV11-2 to TRBJ1-5, with D perhaps TRBD1 (5 bases). The source of this sequence is an adult woman with stable Graves' hyperthyroidism. Sample: peripheral blood. The CDR3 reads CASSSRWDFGNQPQHF. The CDR3 DNA reads as TGTGCCAGCAGCTCCAGATGGGACTTCGGCAATCAGCCCCAGCATTTT. The variable domain in full, completed from reference TRBV11-2 and TRBJ1-5, reads EAGVAQSPRYKIIEKRQSVAFWCNPISGHATLYWYQQILGQGPKLLIQFQNNGVVDDSQLPKDRFSAERLKGVDSTLKIQPAKLEDSAVYLCASSSRWDFGNQPQHFGDGTRLSIL.